Listed below are T cell receptor beta chains from one sample, sequenced in a study of CD8 T cells in ankylosing spondylitis. A single record per CDR3 protein comes from TCRdb applying MiXCR to the 5' RACE reads. Of some 130,000 distinct CDR3 sequences in the sample, 9.3% were seen once. Sequenced input: blood, either unsorted or a sorted T cell fraction (not recorded which). The source of these receptors is a male donor with ankylosing spondylitis or in good health (not recorded which). Each CDR3 is given with its conserved first and last residue. Each record gives: clone size, J gene, V gene, D gene, CDR3 DNA, CDR3 protein. A D gene is named only where the DNA matches it firmly. A row's size may be missing; if present it is once, few, many or a size class.

many | TRBJ2-5 | TRBV29-1 | TRBD2 | TGCAGCGTTGAAAGGTCTAGCGGGAGGAGTGAGACCCAGTACTTC | CSVERSSGRSETQYF
many | TRBJ1-2 | TRBV5-1 | . | TGCGCCAGCAGCTTGGTAGCCAGGGGATCATATGGCTACACCTTC | CASSLVARGSYGYTF
many | TRBJ2-1 | TRBV15 | . | TGTGCCACCAGCGGAGAGCTTAGAAGCTCCTACAATGAGCAGTTCTTC | CATSGELRSSYNEQFF
many | TRBJ2-6 | TRBV7-2 | . | TGTGCCAGCAGCTTAGGCTCAACTGGGGCCAACGTCCTGACTTTC | CASSLGSTGANVLTF
. | TRBJ2-7 | TRBV6-2/TRBV6-3 | . | TGTGCCAGCAGCGGGATTTCGAGCTCCTACGAGCAGTACTTC | CASSGISSSYEQYF
. | TRBJ2-1 | TRBV29-1 | . | TGCAGCATCAGGGAGGGGGGGGACAATGAGCAGTTCTTC | CSIREGGDNEQFF
. | TRBJ2-2 | TRBV5-1 | . | TGCGCCAGCATGGGCAGGGGCCCGAACACCGGGGAGCTGTTTTTT | CASMGRGPNTGELFF
many | TRBJ2-5 | TRBV5-4 | TRBD1 | TGTGCCAGCAGCCCAGTATCGGGACAGCAGTACTTC | CASSPVSGQQYF
many | TRBJ2-1 | TRBV4-3 | TRBD2 | TGCGCCAGCAGCCAAGATACTACAGCGGGAGGGAATGAGCAGTTCTTC | CASSQDTTAGGNEQFF
many | TRBJ2-7 | TRBV20-1 | . | TGCAGTGCTAGATACCAAACAGGGTCCTACGAGCAGTACTTC | CSARYQTGSYEQYF
. | TRBJ2-3 | TRBV12-1 | . | TGTGCCAGCAGCTCAGGGCTCCTCTCCTCAGATACGCAGTATTTT | CASSSGLLSSDTQYF
many | TRBJ2-3 | TRBV7-2 | . | TGTGCCAGCAGCATCACACCCCTACGCACAGATACGCAGTATTTT | CASSITPLRTDTQYF
. | TRBJ1-4 | TRBV12-3/TRBV12-4 | TRBD1 | TGTGCCAGCAGTCGGCATGACAGGGGAATAAGGATAACTAATGAAAAACTGTTTTTT | CASSRHDRGIRITNEKLFF
. | TRBJ1-2 | TRBV7-2 | TRBD1 | TGTGCCAGCACAAGAGGCGGGACAGGGGTTTTAAGCTATGGCTACACCTTC | CASTRGGTGVLSYGYTF
. | TRBJ1-5 | TRBV12-3/TRBV12-4 | . | TGTGCCAGCAGTTTGGGGTACCCTGGGAGCAATCAGCCCCAGCATTTT | CASSLGYPGSNQPQHF